Each of the 17 T cell receptor beta chains below was sequenced from the same sample in a study of blood T cell repertoires in COVID-19. TCRdb's copy holds only in-frame clones and misses some; the assay was immunoSEQ multiplex PCR. Here the sample spans 400,000 to 500,000 clones, 70% to 90% being singletons. Sequenced material: PBMCs or T cells enriched from blood (not recorded which). The receptor source for this set is a young woman who had been exposed to COVID-19.

This clone has only a few counts. The rearrangement links TRBV24-1 to TRBJ1-1; D may be TRBD1 (6 bases). V dropped 4 bases and J dropped 1 base, with 6 bases sitting between them. The CDR3 sequence is 13 residues long. CDR1 KGHDR and CDR2 SFDVKD come from the germline V gene. CDR3 amino acids: CATSETGNTEAFF. The CDR3 DNA is TGTGCCACCAGTGAGACAGGGAACACTGAAGCTTTCTTT.

The chain recombines TRBV19 with TRBJ1-2; 9 nucleotides line up with TRBD1. The CDR3 is 15 amino acids. Per germline, CDR1 LNHDA and CDR2 SQIVND (reference sequence). V was clipped by 6 bases and J by 4 bases; unmatched bases: 9. The CDR3 bases are TGTGCCAGTAGCTTAAATACAGGGGGCGTCTATGGCTACACCTTC. Translation gives CASSLNTGGVYGYTF.

The J gene is TRBJ1-1, the V gene TRBV6-5; a possible D gene is TRBD1 (6 bases). The CDR3 spans 14 residues. The V end lost 6 bases, the J end lost 6 bases, and 17 bases lay between the germline ends. Germline CDR1 reads MNHEY; CDR2 reads SVGAGI. CDR3: CASRHRGQLSEAFF. For the CDR3, the DNA is TGTGCCAGCAGACATAGGGGACAACTTTCTGAAGCTTTCTTT.

In this sample, this clone turned up once. The chain employs TRBV18 and TRBJ2-3, with 10 nucleotides matching TRBD2. The V gene end was trimmed by 6 bases and the J gene end by 5 bases; junction bases not matched to a gene: 11. CDR3 size: 16 residues. CDR1 KGHSH and CDR2 LQKENI come from the germline V gene. Here the CDR3 DNA reads TGTGCCAGCTCGCCCTCACTAGCGGGGCGGGTAGATACGCAGTATTTT. Translated, it gives CASSPSLAGRVDTQYF.

The gene calls are TRBV5-1 and TRBJ1-2; D is perhaps TRBD1 (5 bases). The CDR3 is made up of 14 amino acids. CDR1 and CDR2 from the germline V gene are SGHRS and YFSETQ. V was pared by 6 bases and J by 4 bases, with 16 bases between. The chain's CDR3 is CASTPGLGPYGYTF. The CDR3 DNA reads TGCGCCAGCACCCCCGGGTTGGGGCCCTATGGCTACACCTTC.

This chain uses TRBV27 with TRBJ1-4, with TRBD1 matching 10 bases. CDR3 length: 18 residues. Germline CDR1 reads MNHEY; CDR2 reads SMNVEV (reference sequence). V shed 4 bases and J 0 bases; nucleotides not matched to a gene: 8. This CDR3 reads CASSYLWDRGTTNEKLFF. In DNA, the CDR3 is TGTGCCAGCAGTTACCTATGGGACAGGGGCACAACTAATGAAAAACTGTTTTTT. The entire variable domain, with the rest obtained from reference TRBV27 and TRBJ1-4, is as follows: EAQVTQNPRYLITVTGKKLTVTCSQNMNHEYMSWYRQDPGLGLRQIYYSMNVEVTDKGDVPEGYKVSRKEKRNFPLILESPSPNQTSLYFCASSYLWDRGTTNEKLFFGSGTQLSVL.

This chain's CDR3 is CSAKDYNEQFF. Here the CDR3 DNA reads TGCAGTGCCAAAGACTATAATGAGCAGTTCTTC. The rearrangement uses TRBV20-1 and TRBJ2-1; TRBD2 is a possible D gene (5 bases). V was cut by 6 bases and J by 7 bases, with 10 bases left in between. This CDR3 has 11 residues. CDR1 and CDR2 (germline): DFQATT, SNEGSKA (reference sequence).

The J gene is TRBJ1-4, the V gene TRBV12-3 or TRBV12-4, with TRBD1 identical over 10 bases. J gave up 16 bases and V 5 bases, and 10 bases lay outside the gene matches. The CDR3 has 13 amino acids. The CDR3 coding sequence is TGTGCCAGCAGTCAATACCCCCGGGACAGGGGGTTTTTT. Protein sequence: CASSQYPRDRGFF.

This rearrangement joins TRBV5-5 to TRBJ2-2; D possibly corresponds to TRBD2 (6 bases). The germline CDR1 and CDR2 sequences are SGHKS and YYEKEE (reference sequence). V was clipped by 2 bases and J by 1 base, with 15 bases between them. The CDR3 runs to 17 residues. The CDR3 coding sequence is TGTGCCAGCAGCTTCTTTGCAGGACTAAGGAACACCGGGGAGCTGTTTTTT. This gives the protein CASSFFAGLRNTGELFF.

The V and J genes are TRBV7-9 and TRBJ1-3; no firm D call. V lost 5 bases and J lost 6, with 11 bases in between. Germline lookup yields CDR1 SEHNR and CDR2 FQNEAQ (reference sequence). This CDR3 region has 13 residues. Here the CDR3 reads CASSPSNENTIYF. As DNA, the CDR3 is TGTGCCAGCAGCCCCTCTAATGAAAACACCATATATTTT.

The CDR3 spells CASRAFPGNTIYF. CDR3 in DNA: TGTGCCAGCAGGGCCTTCCCTGGAAACACCATATATTTT. The V call is TRBV27, the J call TRBJ1-3; D is ambiguous. V shed 6 bases and J shed 2 bases, with 8 bases lying between them. This CDR3 contains 13 residues. Looked up from germline, CDR1 is MNHEY and CDR2 is SMNVEV (reference sequence).

This chain connects TRBV10-3 to TRBJ1-2, with D possibly matching TRBD1 (5 bases). Germline CDR1 ENHRY, CDR2 SYGVKD. This CDR3 has 13 residues. The V end lost 1 base, the J end lost 4 bases, and 7 bases lay between the germline ends. The CDR3 coding sequence is TGTGCCATCAGTGAGTTTGACAGCTATGGCTACACCTTC. Amino acid sequence: CAISEFDSYGYTF.

The chain links TRBV4-3 to TRBJ2-7; 7 nucleotides match TRBD1. The V gene's germline CDR1 is LGHNA and CDR2 YSLEER. The CDR3 is 14 residues long. J was trimmed by 2 bases and V by 0 bases; bases with no gene match: 1. The CDR3, as DNA: TGCGCCAGCAGCCAAGATGACAGGGCCTACGAGCAGTACTTC. As protein: CASSQDDRAYEQYF.

The genes are TRBV11-2 and TRBJ1-2; 7 bases map to TRBD1. In germline, CDR1 is SGHAT, CDR2 FQNNGV. Trimming removed 5 bases from V and 8 bases from J; junction bases left unmatched: 14. The length of the CDR3 is 15 residues. The CDR3 DNA is TGTGCCAGCAGCCCTGGAGGTGGGGACAGAGCGGGCTACACCTTC. Amino acid sequence: CASSPGGGDRAGYTF.

This clone was recorded once. The chain combines TRBV28 with TRBJ2-5, with D possibly TRBD1 on 6 matching bases. V lost 5 bases, J lost 4 bases, and 14 bases lay in between. The CDR3 has 14 residues. The V gene's germline CDR1 is MDHEN and CDR2 SYDVKM. CDR3 region: CASSTKQGGETQYF. CDR3 in DNA: TGTGCCAGCAGTACAAAACAGGGTGGAGAGACCCAGTACTTC.

The CDR3 protein is CASSPLTGQGASLREQYF. The CDR3 nucleotides read TGTGCCAGCTCACCGCTTACGGGACAGGGGGCTTCTCTTCGCGAGCAGTACTTC. The gene calls are TRBV18 and TRBJ2-7, with 12 positions matching TRBD1. This CDR3 region has 18 residues. Germline-derived CDR1 and CDR2 are KGHSH and LQKENI. Unmatched junction bases numbered 15, after V lost 3 bases and J lost 6 bases.

The CDR3 DNA reads as TGTGCCAGCAGTGAAACCTCCGGGACAGGGAGTTCACCCCTCCACTTT. Its protein product is CASSETSGTGSSPLHF. The genes are TRBV6-1 and TRBJ1-6; TRBD1 matches at 9 bases. J gave up 9 bases and V 2 bases, and 8 bases lay outside the gene matches. This CDR3 is built from 16 residues. Germline values: CDR1 MNHNS, CDR2 SASEGT.